This is a list of T cell receptor beta chains from one sample in a study of T cells in Graves' hyperthyroidism and ophthalmopathy. TCRdb itself ran the multiplex PCR reads through MiXCR, one entry per CDR3 protein. The sample holds about 840,000 distinct CDR3 sequences, 35% to 45% seen once. Sequenced: blood. Receptors originate from a man between 18 and 35 years old with Graves' hyperthyroidism. Each CDR3 is given with its conserved first and last residue. A D gene is named only where the DNA matches it firmly. The size entry is marked missing in some rows and otherwise reads once, few, many or a size class.

17	TRBV20-1	TRBD2	TRBJ2-7	-	CSARDQTSGSPRGEQYF	TGCAGTGCTAGAGATCAGACTAGCGGGAGCCCGAGGGGAGAGCAGTACTTC
16	TRBV13	TRBD1	TRBJ1-2	few	CASSLQTGGANYGYTF	TGTGCCAGCAGCTTACAGACAGGGGGTGCTAACTATGGCTACACCTTC
11	TRBV29-1	-	TRBJ2-2	-	CSVTEAEELFF	TGCAGCGTTACGGAGGCAGAGGAGCTGTTTTTT
14	TRBV4-3	TRBD1	TRBJ2-7	few	CASSQGTTGDEQYF	TGCGCCAGCAGCCAAGGGACGACAGGGGATGAGCAGTACTTC
14	TRBV7-2	TRBD1	TRBJ1-4	-	CASSASGTGGKLFF	TGTGCCAGCAGCGCGTCCGGGACAGGGGGGAAACTGTTTTTT
13	TRBV18	TRBD1	TRBJ2-5	-	CASSPGQDETQYF	TGTGCCAGCTCACCGGGACAGGACGAGACCCAGTACTTC
13	TRBV20-1	-	TRBJ2-7	few	CSASWLGGYEQYF	TGCAGTGCTAGTTGGTTAGGGGGCTACGAGCAGTACTTC
16	TRBV15	-	TRBJ1-1	many	CATSREGGEHSPEAFF	TGTGCCACCAGCAGAGAGGGGGGCGAGCACAGTCCCGAAGCTTTCTTT
16	TRBV5-1	-	TRBJ1-1	few	CASSLDLSKWGTEAFF	TGCGCCAGCAGCTTGGATCTTTCCAAGTGGGGCACTGAAGCTTTCTTT
14	TRBV13	-	TRBJ2-5	-	CASSLQGHGGTQYF	TGTGCCAGCAGCTTACAGGGCCACGGGGGCACCCAGTACTTC
15	TRBV11-2	TRBD1	TRBJ1-1	few	CASSPWDRRGTEAFF	TGTGCCAGCAGCCCTTGGGACAGACGGGGAACTGAAGCTTTCTTT
12	TRBV7-9	-	TRBJ2-7	few	CASSPTTHEQYF	TGCGCCAGCAGCCCTACCACTCACGAGCAGTACTTC
15	TRBV11-2	TRBD1	TRBJ1-5	many	CASSTTGDSNQPQHF	TGTGCCAGCAGCACGACAGGGGATAGCAATCAGCCCCAGCATTTT
12	TRBV12-3/TRBV12-4	TRBD1	TRBJ2-7	-	CASRGQGVEQYF	TGTGCCAGCAGGGGACAGGGGGTCGAGCAGTACTTC
13	TRBV29-1	-	TRBJ2-1	once	CSVQGNRVNEQFF	TGCAGCGTTCAAGGGAACCGGGTGAATGAGCAGTTCTTC
12	TRBV7-9	-	TRBJ1-1	few	CASSQDGIKAFF	TGTGCCAGCAGCCAAGACGGGATTAAAGCTTTCTTT
17	TRBV5-8	-	TRBJ1-6	few	CASSWRVHSSYNSPLHF	TGTGCCAGCAGCTGGAGGGTTCACAGCTCCTATAATTCACCCCTCCACTTT
14	TRBV7-8	-	TRBJ2-7	many	CASSLRSGAERQYF	TGTGCCAGCAGCTTAAGGTCAGGAGCTGAGCGGCAGTACTTC
15	TRBV19	-	TRBJ2-5	-	CASSYHRRNQETQYF	TGTGCCAGCAGTTACCACCGGCGGAACCAAGAGACCCAGTACTTC
14	TRBV2	-	TRBJ2-5	-	CATARDRGQETQYF	TGTGCCACCGCTAGGGATCGAGGGCAAGAGACCCAGTACTTC
15	TRBV7-3	TRBD2	TRBJ2-2	-	CASSLGKGGTGELFF	TGTGCCAGCAGCTTGGGAAAGGGAGGGACCGGGGAGCTGTTTTTT
13	TRBV9	-	TRBJ1-1	many	CASSVDPGDEAFF	TGTGCCAGCAGCGTAGACCCAGGTGATGAAGCTTTCTTT
14	TRBV15	-	TRBJ2-7	many	CATSRDNREYEQYF	TGTGCCACCAGCAGAGATAACAGAGAATACGAGCAGTACTTC
13	TRBV20-1	-	TRBJ2-7	many	CSARDRQLYEQYF	TGCAGTGCTAGAGACCGACAGCTCTACGAGCAGTACTTC
16	TRBV2	-	TRBJ1-1	few	CASSEALRAPYTEAFF	TGTGCCAGCAGTGAAGCCCTGCGGGCACCTTACACTGAAGCTTTCTTT
14	TRBV2	-	TRBJ1-5	many	CASSVGRFNQPQHF	TGTGCCAGCAGTGTAGGCAGATTCAATCAGCCCCAGCATTTT
16	TRBV7-8	-	TRBJ2-7	few	CASSFSVQPVWYEQYF	TGTGCCAGCAGCTTCTCTGTCCAGCCCGTTTGGTACGAGCAGTACTTC
14	TRBV7-9	TRBD1	TRBJ2-7	-	CASSPYRGLDEQYF	TGTGCCAGCAGCCCCTACAGGGGGCTTGACGAGCAGTACTTC
15	TRBV7-6	-	TRBJ2-2	-	CASSEPGGRGGELFF	TGTGCCAGCAGCGAACCCGGGGGTCGAGGCGGGGAGCTGTTTTTT
15	TRBV7-9	TRBD1	TRBJ1-2	many	CASSAGQGNSDGYTF	TGTGCCAGCAGCGCCGGACAGGGAAATAGTGATGGCTACACCTTC
11	TRBV10-3	-	TRBJ2-7	-	CASSQRREQYF	TGTGCCAGCAGTCAACGCCGCGAGCAGTACTTC
13	TRBV5-1	TRBD1	TRBJ2-5	-	CASRPGQRETQYF	TGCGCCAGCAGACCGGGACAGAGAGAGACCCAGTACTTC
18	TRBV7-6	-	TRBJ2-5	-	CASSQIVRGPPYQETQYF	TGTGCCAGCAGTCAAATAGTTAGGGGACCTCCTTACCAAGAGACCCAGTACTTC
14	TRBV2	-	TRBJ1-1	many	CASSAVKMNTEAFF	TGTGCCAGCAGTGCGGTCAAGATGAACACTGAAGCTTTCTTT
14	TRBV2	-	TRBJ2-2	few	CASMLFRGTGELFF	TGTGCCAGCATGCTGTTTAGGGGCACCGGGGAGCTGTTTTTT
15	TRBV7-2	-	TRBJ2-5	-	CASSQAIGVEKPQYF	TGTGCCAGCAGCCAAGCGATAGGGGTGGAAAAGCCCCAGTACTTC
15	TRBV7-3	-	TRBJ2-7	-	CASSLIPGGQGEQYF	TGTGCCAGCAGCTTAATTCCGGGGGGCCAGGGGGAGCAGTACTTC
12	TRBV29-1	TRBD1	TRBJ1-3	-	CRRTGNGNTIYF	TGCAGGCGGACAGGGAATGGAAACACCATATATTTT
13	TRBV7-6	-	TRBJ2-5	many	CASSSEVQETQYF	TGTGCCAGCAGCTCGGAGGTTCAAGAGACCCAGTACTTC
11	TRBV10-2	-	TRBJ1-1	many	CASSEYTEAFF	TGCGCCAGCAGTGAGTACACTGAAGCTTTCTTT
11	TRBV29-1	-	TRBJ2-7	few	CSSTRIYEQYF	TGCAGCAGTACCCGGATCTACGAGCAGTACTTC
12	TRBV2	-	TRBJ1-3	many	CASRMLGNTIYF	TGTGCCAGCAGGATGCTGGGAAACACCATATATTTT
16	TRBV5-1	-	TRBJ2-7	-	CASSLLHSPTDYEQYF	TGCGCCAGCAGCCTGCTCCACTCACCCACCGACTACGAGCAGTACTTC
11	TRBV12-3/TRBV12-4	-	TRBJ1-2	many	CASSLDRVHTF	TGTGCCAGCAGTTTAGACAGGGTCCACACCTTC
13	TRBV19	-	TRBJ1-1	few	CASSISQNTEAFF	TGTGCCAGTAGTATTAGCCAGAACACTGAAGCTTTCTTT
15	TRBV7-3	TRBD2	TRBJ2-5	-	CASSLDVGGWETQYF	TGTGCCAGCAGCTTAGACGTGGGAGGGTGGGAGACCCAGTACTTC
13	TRBV7-9	-	TRBJ2-2	-	CASSQPGSGELFF	TGTGCCAGCAGCCAACCTGGGTCCGGGGAGCTGTTTTTT
17	TRBV20-1	TRBD2	TRBJ2-6	-	CSARDPSGSSGANVLTF	TGCAGTGCTAGAGATCCTAGCGGGAGCTCTGGGGCCAACGTCCTGACTTTC
17	TRBV2	-	TRBJ1-5	few	CASSDRAHSSGNQPQHF	TGTGCCAGCAGTGATAGGGCTCACTCTAGTGGCAATCAGCCCCAGCATTTT
13	TRBV29-1	-	TRBJ1-5	many	CSVGRGGSQPQHF	TGCAGCGTTGGGAGGGGGGGAAGTCAGCCCCAGCATTTT
15	TRBV25-1	-	TRBJ1-3	-	CASSQARVPGNTIYF	TGCGCCAGCAGCCAGGCCCGGGTACCTGGAAACACCATATATTTT
14	TRBV5-1	-	TRBJ2-2	many	CASSSTGFTGELFF	TGTGCCAGTAGTTCCACAGGGTTCACCGGGGAGCTGTTTTTT
12	TRBV5-1	-	TRBJ2-2	-	CASSWDGGELFF	TGCGCCAGCAGTTGGGATGGCGGGGAGCTGTTTTTT
13	TRBV11-2	TRBD2	TRBJ2-5	few	CASSLVAGVTQYF	TGTGCCAGCAGCTTAGTTGCGGGAGTGACCCAGTACTTC
10	TRBV12-3/TRBV12-4	-	TRBJ2-7	few	CASSLTEQYF	TGTGCCAGCAGTTTGACCGAGCAGTACTTC
12	TRBV28	-	TRBJ1-5	once	CASNGDHQPQHF	TGTGCCAGCAACGGGGATCATCAGCCCCAGCATTTT
15	TRBV14	-	TRBJ1-2	-	CASSQGPSPSYGYTF	TGTGCCAGCAGCCAAGGACCCAGCCCATCTTATGGCTACACCTTC
15	TRBV7-2	-	TRBJ2-2	few	CASSQDTTNTGELFF	TGTGCCAGCAGCCAAGATACCACGAACACCGGGGAGCTGTTTTTT